Shown below are 20 T cell receptor beta chains from a single sample sequenced in a study of control samples from healthy donors and cancer patients. Method: immunoSEQ multiplex PCR; TCRdb's copy keeps in-frame clones and lacks some. The table has 140,000 to 150,000 clones, around 90% seen once. The specimen was blood. These TCRs come from a man in his thirties or forties in good health.

This chain connects TRBV24-1 to TRBJ1-4; D not certain. CDR3 length equals 18 residues. V was clipped by 2 bases and J by 8 bases, with 23 bases between them. The germline gives CDR1 KGHDR, CDR2 SFDVKD. The CDR3 here is CATSDSPGAGMGDEKLFF. CDR3 bases: TGTGCCACCAGTGATTCCCCCGGTGCGGGGATGGGAGACGAAAAACTGTTTTTT.

V usage is TRBV10-3 and J usage is TRBJ2-7; TRBD1 matches at 7 bases. This CDR3 comprises 12 residues. Per germline, CDR1 ENHRY and CDR2 SYGVKD. Unmatched junction bases numbered 6, after V lost 2 bases and J lost 11 bases. As DNA, the CDR3 is TGTGCCATCAGTGAGACACAGGGGTGGGAGTACTTC. This sequence encodes CAISETQGWEYF.

J is TRBJ1-2 and V is TRBV30, with 7 bases fitting TRBD1. The junction had 7 bases not matched to a gene; V was cut back by 2 bases and J by 4 bases. Germline CDR1 reads GTSNPN; CDR2 reads SVGIG (reference sequence). This CDR3 comprises 14 residues. The CDR3 loop is CAWSRQGLSYGYTF. The CDR3 DNA is TGTGCCTGGAGTCGACAGGGCCTCTCCTATGGCTACACCTTC.

This clone has a handful of counts. This chain joins TRBV18 and TRBJ2-2, with a tentative D call TRBD1 (6 bases). The CDR3 covers 16 residues. Trimming took 5 bases from V and 1 from J, leaving 14 bases between them. Looked up from germline, CDR1 is KGHSH and CDR2 is LQKENI. As DNA, the CDR3 is TGTGCCAGCTCATTGCAGGGGCAAGGGAACACCGGGGAGCTGTTTTTT. This translates into CASSLQGQGNTGELFF.

For the CDR3, the DNA is TGTGCCAGCTCACCACCGACAGTTTATAGCAATCAGCCCCAGCATTTT. Its protein is CASSPPTVYSNQPQHF. The chain is built from TRBV18 and TRBJ1-5; D may be TRBD1 (5 bases). The CDR3 is 16 residues long. Germline V gene sequence: CDR1 KGHSH, CDR2 LQKENI. The V and J ends lost 0 bases and 0 bases respectively, with 9 bases between them.

The chain combines TRBV21-1 with TRBJ1-4; the D call in the table, TRBD1, was not verified against the DNA. TRBV21-1 is listed as a pseudogene. The CDR3 sequence is 14 residues long. CDR3 region: CASSMGRVNEKLFF. In nucleotides, the CDR3 is TGTGCCAGCAGCATGGGCAGAGTCAATGAAAAACTGTTTTTT.

The rearrangement uses TRBV6-2 or TRBV6-3 and TRBJ2-7; D not certain. V gave up 1 base and J gave up 2 bases, with 6 bases separating them. CDR1 MNHEY and CDR2 SVGEGT come from the germline V gene. The CDR3 is made up of 13 amino acids. CDR3 bases: TGTGCCAGCAGTTACTTGATGGCCTACGAGCAGTACTTC. Protein sequence: CASSYLMAYEQYF.

The V gene is TRBV9, the J gene TRBJ2-2; 8 bases match TRBD2. V gave up 4 bases and J gave up 4 bases; unmatched junction bases: 15. This CDR3 spans 18 amino acids. Germline CDR1 reads SGDLS; CDR2 reads YYNGEE. CDR3 amino acids: CASSPIPGGTRVTGELFF. The CDR3, as DNA: TGTGCCAGCAGCCCTATTCCGGGGGGGACTAGAGTCACCGGGGAGCTGTTTTTT.

The chain is built from TRBV7-2 and TRBJ2-2, with 7 bases identical to TRBD1. Germline V gene sequence: CDR1 SGHTA, CDR2 FQGNSA. This CDR3 region has 16 residues. V trimming: 0 bases; J trimming: 6 bases; junction bases outside the gene matches: 7. The CDR3 coding sequence is TGTGCCAGCAGCTTAGCCCCCAGGGGGTTGGCCGGGGAGCTGTTTTTT. Translated, it gives CASSLAPRGLAGELFF. The full variable domain, in which reference TRBV7-2 and TRBJ2-2 provide the parts outside the CDR3, is GAGVSQSPSNKVTEKGKDVELRCDPISGHTALYWYRQSLGQGLEFLIYFQGNSAPDKSGLPSDRFSAERTGGSVSTLTIQRTQQEDSAVYLCASSLAPRGLAGELFFGEGSRLTVL.

The V gene is TRBV29-1, the J gene TRBJ2-3; TRBD2 matches at 9 bases. The CDR3 has 12 residues. V trimming: 3 bases; J trimming: 6 bases; junction bases outside the gene matches: 1. CDR1 is SQVTM, CDR2 ANQGSEA, per germline. In nucleotides, the CDR3 is TGCAGCGTTGAGCGGGAGGGCGATACGCAGTATTTT. Translating gives CSVEREGDTQYF.

In this sample, this clone turned up once. The chain has TRBV7-9 and TRBJ2-1; D is undetermined. Germline CDR1 SEHNR, CDR2 FQNEAQ (reference sequence). The CDR3 is 12 residues long. V was pared by 3 bases and J by 6 bases, with 6 bases between. The CDR3 DNA reads TGTGCCAGCAGCTTTCAATTCAATGAGCAGTTCTTC. The encoded protein is CASSFQFNEQFF.

The DNA of the CDR3 is TGTGCCAGCGTTCTCGGTCCTGAAGCTTTCTTT. It translates to CASVLGPEAFF. The chain has TRBV12-3 or TRBV12-4 and TRBJ1-1; D is ambiguous. Trimming removed 8 bases at V and 6 bases at J, with 10 bases between. The CDR3 loop spans 11 amino acids.

This rearrangement joins TRBV5-4 to TRBJ1-2; the match to TRBD1 covers 12 bases. The V gene's germline CDR1 is SGHNT and CDR2 YYREEE (reference sequence). The CDR3 runs 15 residues. V shed 3 bases, J shed 8 bases, and the junction held 8 bases outside the gene matches. The CDR3, as DNA: TGTGCCAGCAGCTCCTCGGGACAGGGGGCGCGGGGCTACACCTTC. Translation: CASSSSGQGARGYTF.

This chain joins TRBV9 and TRBJ2-3; 7 positions agree with TRBD1. Unmatched junction bases numbered 7, after V lost 4 bases and J lost 2 bases. This CDR3 has 15 amino acids. Germline loops: CDR1 SGDLS, CDR2 YYNGEE. The CDR3 sequence: CASSFQGVPTDTQYF. The CDR3, as DNA: TGTGCCAGCAGCTTCCAGGGGGTCCCCACAGATACGCAGTATTTT.

V and J are TRBV27 and TRBJ2-2, with TRBD2 as a possible D gene (10 bases). The CDR3 has 14 amino acids. V dropped 6 bases and J dropped 7 bases, with 15 bases sitting between them. Germline lookup yields CDR1 MNHEY and CDR2 SMNVEV (reference sequence). CDR3 coding DNA: TGTGCCAGCAGACTAGCGGGACAGGGCGGGGAGCTGTTTTTT. As protein: CASRLAGQGGELFF.

This rearrangement joins TRBV11-2 to TRBJ1-1; D remains ambiguous. Trimming cost V 5 bases and J 3 bases, with 7 bases left between them. The CDR3 extends over 12 amino acids. Germline lookup yields CDR1 SGHAT and CDR2 FQNNGV. Here the CDR3 reads CASSLSDTEAFF. The DNA of the CDR3 is TGTGCCAGCAGCCTTAGTGACACTGAAGCTTTCTTT.

This clone was picked up one time. The chain links TRBV7-2 to TRBJ1-6; the match to TRBD1 covers 7 bases. Germline V gene sequence: CDR1 SGHTA, CDR2 FQGNSA. V was pared by 1 base and J by 11 bases, with 2 bases of the junction left unmatched. The CDR3 is made up of 13 amino acids. The CDR3 is CASSLGQGAPLHF. In DNA, the CDR3 is TGTGCCAGCAGCTTAGGCCAGGGGGCACCCCTCCACTTT.

The rearrangement joins TRBV19 to TRBJ2-7; 8 bases are a match to TRBD2. The CDR3 length is 14 residues. V lost 5 bases, J lost 6 bases, and 9 bases stayed unmatched. Germline-derived CDR1 and CDR2 are LNHDA and SQIVND (reference sequence). CDR3 region: CASSLPGGVLEQYF. DNA for the CDR3: TGTGCCAGTAGTCTACCCGGGGGGGTACTCGAGCAGTACTTC.

The chain links TRBV2 to TRBJ2-7; D remains ambiguous. Germline assignment: CDR1 SNHLY and CDR2 FYNNEI. V was trimmed by 0 bases and J by 2 bases, leaving 8 bases between them. The CDR3 has 14 residues. CDR3 loop: CASSEAGFTYEQYF. DNA for the CDR3: TGTGCCAGCAGTGAAGCGGGTTTCACCTACGAGCAGTACTTC.

This clone was observed once. The V and J genes are TRBV18 and TRBJ2-3; TRBD2 might be the D (5 bases). V gave up 7 bases and J gave up 2 bases, with 10 bases separating them. Germline assignment: CDR1 KGHSH and CDR2 LQKENI. CDR3 length equals 13 residues. DNA of the CDR3: TGTGCCAGCTATGAGCGGACCACAGATACGCAGTATTTT. Protein product: CASYERTTDTQYF.